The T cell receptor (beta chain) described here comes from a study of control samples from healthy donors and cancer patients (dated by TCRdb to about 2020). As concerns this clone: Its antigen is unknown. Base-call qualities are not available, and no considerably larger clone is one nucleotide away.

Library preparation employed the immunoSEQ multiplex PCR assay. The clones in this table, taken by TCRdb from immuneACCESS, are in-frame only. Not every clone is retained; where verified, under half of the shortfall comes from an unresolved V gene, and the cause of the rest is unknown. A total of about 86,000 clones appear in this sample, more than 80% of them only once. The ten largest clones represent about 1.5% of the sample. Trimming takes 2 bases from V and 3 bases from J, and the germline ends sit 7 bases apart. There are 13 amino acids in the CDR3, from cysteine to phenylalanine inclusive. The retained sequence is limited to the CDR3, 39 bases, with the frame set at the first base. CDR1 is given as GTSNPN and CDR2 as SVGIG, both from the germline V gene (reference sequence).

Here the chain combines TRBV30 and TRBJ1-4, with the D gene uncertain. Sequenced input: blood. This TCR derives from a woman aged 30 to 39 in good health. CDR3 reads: CAWSRRSNEKLFF. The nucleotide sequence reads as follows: TGTGCCTGGAGTCGGAGGTCTAATGAAAAACTGTTTTTT.